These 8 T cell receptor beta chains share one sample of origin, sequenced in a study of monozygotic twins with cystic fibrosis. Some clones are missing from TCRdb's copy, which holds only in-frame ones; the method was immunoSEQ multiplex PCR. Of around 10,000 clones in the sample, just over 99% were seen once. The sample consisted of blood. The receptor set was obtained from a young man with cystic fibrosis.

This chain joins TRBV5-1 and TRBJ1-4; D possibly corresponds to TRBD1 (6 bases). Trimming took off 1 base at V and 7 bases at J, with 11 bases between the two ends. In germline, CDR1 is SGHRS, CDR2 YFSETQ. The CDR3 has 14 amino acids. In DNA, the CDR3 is TGCGCCAGCAGCTTGATACAGGGTGGTGAAAAACTGTTTTTT. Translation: CASSLIQGGEKLFF.

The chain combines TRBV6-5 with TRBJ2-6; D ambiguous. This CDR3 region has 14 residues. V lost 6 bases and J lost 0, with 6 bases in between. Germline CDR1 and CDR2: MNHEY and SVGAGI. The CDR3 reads CASRSISGANVLTF. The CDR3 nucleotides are TGTGCCAGCAGGAGCATCTCTGGGGCCAACGTCCTGACTTTC.

CDR3 bases: TGTGCCAGTAGTGGGACGACAGTGAACACTGAAGCTTTCTTT. The encoded protein is CASSGTTVNTEAFF. V gene TRBV19 combines with J gene TRBJ1-1; maybe TRBD1 (5 bases). Germline V CDR1 and CDR2: LNHDA, SQIVND (reference sequence). The CDR3 is 14 residues long. Deletions cut 5 bases from V and 0 bases from J, with 10 bases between.

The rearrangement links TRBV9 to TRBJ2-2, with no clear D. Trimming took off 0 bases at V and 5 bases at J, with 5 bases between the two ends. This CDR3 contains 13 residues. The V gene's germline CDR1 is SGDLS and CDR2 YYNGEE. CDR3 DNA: TGTGCCAGCAGCGTAGGTGGTACCGGGGAGCTGTTTTTT. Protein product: CASSVGGTGELFF.

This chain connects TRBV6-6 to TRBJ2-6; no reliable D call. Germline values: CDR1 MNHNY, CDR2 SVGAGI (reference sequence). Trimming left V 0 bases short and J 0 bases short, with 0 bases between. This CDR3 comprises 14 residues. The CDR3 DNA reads TGTGCCAGCAGTTACTCCTCTGGGGCCAACGTCCTGACTTTC. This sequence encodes CASSYSSGANVLTF.

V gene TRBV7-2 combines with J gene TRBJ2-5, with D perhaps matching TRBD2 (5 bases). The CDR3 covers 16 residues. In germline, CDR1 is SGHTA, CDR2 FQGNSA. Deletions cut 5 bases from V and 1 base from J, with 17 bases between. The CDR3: CASSPGPTRFQETQYF. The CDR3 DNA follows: TGTGCCAGCAGCCCAGGCCCTACTAGATTCCAAGAGACCCAGTACTTC.

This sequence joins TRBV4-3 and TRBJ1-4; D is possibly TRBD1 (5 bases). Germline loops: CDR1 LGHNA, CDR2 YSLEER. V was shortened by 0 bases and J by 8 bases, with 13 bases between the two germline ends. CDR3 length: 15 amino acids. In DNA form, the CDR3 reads TGCGCCAGCAGCCAAGATGAAACAGGTCGGGAAAAACTGTTTTTT. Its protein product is CASSQDETGREKLFF.

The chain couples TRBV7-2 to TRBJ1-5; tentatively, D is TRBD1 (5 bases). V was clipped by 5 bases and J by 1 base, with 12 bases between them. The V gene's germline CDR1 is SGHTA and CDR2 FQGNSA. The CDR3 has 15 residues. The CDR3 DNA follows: TGTGCCAGCAGCGCCGTGGGGACCAGCAATCAGCCCCAGCATTTT. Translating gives CASSAVGTSNQPQHF. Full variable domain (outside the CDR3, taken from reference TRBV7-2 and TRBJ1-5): GAGVSQSPSNKVTEKGKDVELRCDPISGHTALYWYRQSLGQGLEFLIYFQGNSAPDKSGLPSDRFSAERTGGSVSTLTIQRTQQEDSAVYLCASSAVGTSNQPQHFGDGTRLSIL.